The 31 T cell receptor beta chains presented below share a single source sample, sequenced in a study of read filtering for tumor transcriptome and immune sequencing. This library used roughly 400 ng RNA and molecular barcoded adaptors spanning alpha/delta and beta/gamma chains. TCRdb called the reads again in MiXCR, with one record for every CDR3 protein. The data show tens of thousands of distinct CDR3 sequences, around 14% seen once. The sequenced material came from a population of CD138-negative cells sorted from bone marrow. The origin of the receptors is a donor older than 35 with multiple myeloma.

This clonotype was counted many times. The chain carries TRBV12-3 or TRBV12-4 and TRBJ2-3; tentative D call: TRBD2 (6 bases). The CDR3 runs to 14 residues. With 8 bases removed from V and 4 bases from J, the gap between germline ends came to 16 bases. CDR3 protein: CASDGRGSPDTQYF. CDR3 DNA: TGTGCCAGCGATGGCCGGGGGAGCCCAGATACGCAGTATTTT.

This clonotype was observed a handful of times. The rearrangement joins TRBV30 to TRBJ1-1, with D perhaps TRBD1 (6 bases). The V gene lost 1 base and the J gene lost 4 bases, with 16 bases spanning the gap. Germline V CDR1 and CDR2: GTSNPN, SVGIG (reference sequence). The CDR3 length is 15 residues. CDR3 region: CAWSGKQGVSTEAFF. CDR3 sequence (DNA): TGTGCCTGGAGTGGCAAACAGGGAGTAAGCACTGAAGCTTTCTTT.

Ten or more counts support this clonotype. The V call is TRBV14, the J call TRBJ1-2; D is unresolved. In germline, CDR1 is SGHDN, CDR2 FVKESK. This CDR3 is built from 14 residues. Trimming removed 2 bases from V and 4 bases from J, with 11 bases in between. The CDR3 DNA reads TGTGCCAGCAGCCAAACGAACGGCGGCTATGGCTACACCTTC. Amino acid sequence: CASSQTNGGYGYTF.

As concerns this clonotype: A much larger clone is a single base away; this may be a read error. This chain connects TRBV7-9 to TRBJ1-1; 7 bases agree with TRBD1. The CDR3 is made up of 14 amino acids. Germline assignment: CDR1 SEHNR and CDR2 FQNEAQ (reference sequence). Here the CDR3 reads CASGLRQGNTEAFF. The CDR3 nucleotides read TGTGCCAGCGGCTTACGACAGGGGAACACTGAAGCTTTCTTT.

This clonotype came up many times. The chain uses TRBV29-1 and TRBJ2-1; 11 bases line up with TRBD2. Germline CDR1 and CDR2: SQVTM and ANQGSEA. The CDR3 is 14 residues long. The ends lost 4 bases at V and 3 bases at J; junction bases unmatched: 2. For the CDR3, the DNA is TGCAGCGTTGGGGGACTAGCGGACTACAATGAGCAGTTCTTC. Amino acids: CSVGGLADYNEQFF.

This clonotype was found many times. The chain has TRBV6-4 and TRBJ2-1; the match to TRBD2 covers 10 bases. After removal of 7 bases from V and 5 bases from J, the junction contained 5 bases not matched to a gene. This CDR3 has 14 amino acids. Germline lookup yields CDR1 MRHNA and CDR2 SNTAGT. The CDR3 reads CASKLLAGNNEQFF. CDR3 nucleotides: TGTGCCAGCAAGTTACTAGCGGGAAACAATGAGCAGTTCTTC.

Only a few counts were recorded for this clonotype. This chain links TRBV3-1 with TRBJ2-2; D is undetermined. The CDR3 spans 13 residues. Trimming left V 11 bases short and J 0 bases short, with 10 bases between. CDR1 LGHDT and CDR2 YNNKEL come from the germline V gene (reference sequence). As DNA, the CDR3 is TGTGCCGGCAAGCCGCCGAACACCGGGGAGCTGTTTTTT. Protein sequence: CAGKPPNTGELFF.

This clonotype was recorded a few times. A much larger clone lies a single base off, so this may be a read error. The J gene is TRBJ2-5, the V gene TRBV20-1, with D tentatively TRBD1 (8 bases). CDR3 length equals 15 residues. CDR1 DFQATT and CDR2 SNEGSKA come from the germline V gene (reference sequence). CDR3 residues: CRASPPGQGGETQYF. The CDR3 DNA is TGCAGAGCTAGCCCCCCCGGACAGGGAGGGGAGACCCAGTACTTC.

This clonotype showed up just a few times. This chain connects TRBV7-2 to TRBJ1-2, with TRBD1 identical over 7 bases. With V trimmed by 5 bases and J by 4 bases, 13 bases remained unmatched. This CDR3 region has 16 residues. Germline CDR1 and CDR2: SGHTA and FQGNSA. Here the CDR3 DNA reads TGTGCCAGCAGCCCGAGCGGACAGGAAAAGGCCTATGGCTACACCTTC. It encodes CASSPSGQEKAYGYTF.

This clonotype was observed a handful of times. The chain joins TRBV5-6 to TRBJ2-1; no definite D call. The ends were cut back, 2 bases at V and 0 bases at J, with 9 bases in the middle. The CDR3 spans 15 residues. Looked up from germline, CDR1 is SGHDT and CDR2 is YYEEEE. CDR3 coding DNA: TGTGCCAGCAGCTTAACTCATGCCTCCTACAATGAGCAGTTCTTC. This encodes CASSLTHASYNEQFF.

This clonotype has a handful of counts. J is TRBJ1-1 and V is TRBV7-6; D call uncertain. The CDR3 runs to 13 residues. Trimming removed 5 bases from V and 1 base from J, with 8 bases in between. Germline CDR1 SGHVS, CDR2 FNYEAQ. The chain's CDR3 is CASSLGSNTEAFF. The CDR3 DNA follows: TGTGCCAGCAGCCTCGGGTCGAACACTGAAGCTTTCTTT.

This clonotype has at least ten counts. This chain joins TRBV12-3 or TRBV12-4 and TRBJ1-5; D possibly corresponds to TRBD1 (6 bases). V dropped 3 bases and J dropped 6 bases, with 15 bases sitting between them. The length of the CDR3 is 15 residues. CDR3: CASSFARGEGQPQHF. In nucleotides, the CDR3 is TGTGCCAGCAGTTTTGCCAGGGGTGAGGGTCAGCCCCAGCATTTT.

This clonotype was recorded at least ten times. This chain uses TRBV28 with TRBJ1-2, with a tentative D call TRBD1 (5 bases). The V gene's germline CDR1 is MDHEN and CDR2 SYDVKM. There are 14 residues in the CDR3. Trimming removed 6 bases at V and 6 bases at J, with 17 bases between. CDR3 region: CASRPGARDHGYTF. The DNA of the CDR3 is TGTGCCAGCAGGCCCGGTGCCAGGGACCATGGCTACACCTTC.

This clonotype occurred many times. The chain couples TRBV10-2 to TRBJ2-7; 13 positions agree with TRBD2. Germline V gene lookup returns CDR1 WSHSY and CDR2 SAAADI. With V trimmed by 6 bases and J by 2 bases, 4 bases remained unmatched. The CDR3 is 15 residues long. CDR3 amino acids: CASSGLAGEPYEQYF. In nucleotides, the CDR3 is TGCGCCAGCAGCGGACTAGCGGGAGAGCCCTACGAGCAGTACTTC.

A word on this clonotype: This could be a read error, since a much larger clone is one nucleotide away. The gene calls are TRBV7-8 and TRBJ2-1; 11 nucleotides agree with TRBD1. From germline, CDR1 is SGHVS and CDR2 FQNEAQ. CDR3 size: 17 residues. CDR3 region: CASSLAMDRGLYNEQSF. CDR3 DNA: TGTGCCAGCAGCTTAGCTATGGACAGGGGGCTCTACAATGAGCAGTCCTTC. Full variable domain (remainder filled in from reference TRBV7-8 and TRBJ2-1): GAGVSQSPRYKVAKRGQDVALRCDPISGHVSLFWYQQALGQGPEFLTYFQNEAQLDKSGLPSDRFFAERPEGSVSTLKIQRTQQEDSAVYLCASSLAMDRGLYNEQSFGPGTRLTVL.

The chain employs TRBV7-9 and TRBJ1-2, with a weak D call TRBD1 (5 bases). This CDR3 is built from 16 residues. Trimming took off 5 bases at V and 7 bases at J, with 23 bases between the two ends. In germline, CDR1 is SEHNR, CDR2 FQNEAQ (reference sequence). The CDR3 loop reads CASSHFIGVGLPGYTF. The CDR3 DNA follows: TGTGCCAGCAGCCACTTTATAGGGGTCGGTTTGCCTGGCTACACCTTC.

This clonotype has at least ten counts. The CDR3 carries no conserved terminal phenylalanine or tryptophan, so it likely arises from a read error. The V call is TRBV5-1, the J call TRBJ2-1, with 7 bases aligning to TRBD2. Germline CDR1 is SGHRS and CDR2 is YFSETQ. Trimming cost V 5 bases and J 5 bases; bases outside gene matches: 7. This CDR3 region has 14 residues. CDR3 in amino acids: CASRKQRENNEQFS. The CDR3 nucleotides are TGCGCCAGCAGGAAGCAGCGGGAAAACAATGAGCAGTTCTCC.

This chain uses TRBV28 with TRBJ2-7, with D tentatively TRBD1 (6 bases). Germline lookup yields CDR1 MDHEN and CDR2 SYDVKM. CDR3 length: 14 amino acids. The germline V and J ends were trimmed by 7 bases and 3 bases, with 16 bases remaining between them. The CDR3 loop is CASTLRDRSYEQYV. For the CDR3, the DNA is TGTGCCAGCACCCTCCGTGACAGGAGCTACGAGCAGTACGTC.

Only a few counts were recorded for this clonotype. The J gene is TRBJ2-7, the V gene TRBV18; 7 positions agree with TRBD1. With V trimmed by 5 bases and J by 5 bases, 9 bases remained unmatched. CDR1 is KGHSH and CDR2 is LQKENI in the germline V gene. The CDR3 consists of 14 residues. CDR3 nucleotide sequence: TGTGCCAGCTCAGAGACGCAAAGGGGGCACGAGCAGTACTTC. Translated: CASSETQRGHEQYF. The variable domain in full, completed from reference TRBV18 and TRBJ2-7, reads NAGVMQNPRHLVRRRGQEARLRCSPMKGHSHVYWYRQLPEEGLKFMVYLQKENIIDESGMPKERFSAEFPKEGPSILRIQQVVRGDSAAYFCASSETQRGHEQYFGPGTRLTVT.

The rearrangement joins TRBV5-1 to TRBJ2-1; D is unresolved. Per germline, CDR1 SGHRS and CDR2 YFSETQ. V lost 0 bases, J lost 4 bases, and 8 bases lay in between. The CDR3 has 14 residues. The CDR3 loop reads CASSLGNAYNEQFF. The CDR3 bases are TGCGCCAGCAGCTTGGGGAACGCATACAATGAGCAGTTCTTC.

This clonotype was observed a handful of times. The chain has TRBV15 and TRBJ1-3, with TRBD1 as a possible D gene (6 bases). This CDR3 is 17 amino acids long. The ends were cut back, 2 bases at V and 6 bases at J, with 20 bases in the middle. Germline lookup yields CDR1 LNHNV and CDR2 YYDKDF (reference sequence). The CDR3: CATSRIPGQGNLNTIYF. DNA of the CDR3: TGTGCCACCAGCAGAATCCCAGGGCAGGGGAATCTAAACACCATATATTTT.

The chain is built from TRBV7-3 and TRBJ1-1; D unresolved. CDR1 is SGHTA and CDR2 is FQGTGA in the germline V gene. The CDR3 length is 15 residues. V was trimmed by 2 bases and J by 0 bases, leaving 10 bases between them. CDR3 sequence (DNA): TGTGCCAGCAGCTTATCCCCGGGAATGAACACTGAAGCTTTCTTT. Its protein product is CASSLSPGMNTEAFF.

This clonotype was seen at least ten times. V gene TRBV5-1 combines with J gene TRBJ2-2; the D is unclear. Germline CDR1 is SGHRS and CDR2 is YFSETQ. The germline V and J ends were trimmed by 2 bases and 5 bases, with 10 bases remaining between them. This CDR3 region has 14 residues. As DNA, the CDR3 is TGCGCCAGCAGCTTAAGGTCCGGGACCGGGGAGCTGTTTTTT. Encoded protein: CASSLRSGTGELFF.

This clonotype has at least ten counts. The rearrangement links TRBV15 to TRBJ2-7, with 9 positions matching TRBD2. CDR1 and CDR2 from the germline V gene are LNHNV and YYDKDF (reference sequence). V shed 4 bases, J shed 2 bases, and the junction held 6 bases outside the gene matches. The CDR3 consists of 15 residues. The CDR3 spells CATSISSGVAYEQYF. CDR3 nucleotide sequence: TGTGCCACCAGCATCTCTAGCGGGGTAGCCTACGAGCAGTACTTC. The whole variable domain, filled in from reference TRBV15 and TRBJ2-7, reads DAMVIQNPRYQVTQFGKPVTLSCSQTLNHNVMYWYQQKSSQAPKLLFHYYDKDFNNEADTPDNFQSRRPNTSFCFLDIRSPGLGDTAMYLCATSISSGVAYEQYFGPGTRLTVT.

In its sample, this clonotype was seen many times. The J gene is TRBJ2-6, the V gene TRBV6-1; TRBD1 matches 9 bases. Germline values: CDR1 MNHNS, CDR2 SASEGT. The CDR3 spans 19 residues. Trimming cost V 5 bases and J 2 bases; bases outside gene matches: 13. The DNA of the CDR3 is TGTGCCAGCAGTCCACGACAGGGGGGCGCTGGTACTGGGGCCAACGTCCTGACTTTC. It encodes CASSPRQGGAGTGANVLTF.

This clonotype showed up many times. The V gene is TRBV24-1, the J gene TRBJ2-2; tentatively, D is TRBD1 (5 bases). V lost 5 bases, J lost 6 bases, and 15 bases lay in between. Germline V gene lookup returns CDR1 KGHDR and CDR2 SFDVKD. This CDR3 spans 15 amino acids. CDR3 DNA: TGTGCCACCAGTGCCGTGGCAGGGTACCCCGGGGAGCTGTTTTTT. Its protein is CATSAVAGYPGELFF.

This clonotype was counted ten times or more. The V gene is TRBV7-2, the J gene TRBJ2-3; 10 bases are shared with TRBD2. The CDR3 has 16 amino acids. Germline CDR1 reads SGHTA; CDR2 reads FQGNSA. J gave up 5 bases and V 8 bases, and 13 bases lay outside the gene matches. CDR3 loop: CASRRVSSGRGDTQYF. The CDR3 DNA is TGTGCCAGCCGCCGCGTGTCTAGCGGGAGAGGAGATACGCAGTATTTT.

In this sample, this clonotype turned up a few times. This sequence joins TRBV28 and TRBJ1-1; 9 bases are a match to TRBD1. CDR1 and CDR2 from the germline V gene are MDHEN and SYDVKM. V gave up 7 bases and J gave up 6 bases; unmatched junction bases: 12. The CDR3 is 15 residues long. This chain's CDR3 is CASNIPGQGIAEAFF. The CDR3 DNA follows: TGTGCCAGCAACATACCGGGACAGGGTATCGCTGAAGCTTTCTTT.

This clonotype was counted ten times or more. The chain employs TRBV29-1 and TRBJ2-6; 10 nucleotides match TRBD1. CDR3 length: 16 amino acids. In germline, CDR1 is SQVTM, CDR2 ANQGSEA. The V gene end was trimmed by 4 bases and the J gene end by 1 base; junction bases not matched to a gene: 4. The CDR3 loop reads CSVVQGQGSGANVLTF. CDR3 nucleotide sequence: TGCAGCGTTGTCCAGGGACAGGGGTCTGGGGCCAACGTCCTGACTTTC.

In its sample, this clonotype was seen many times. The rearrangement uses TRBV5-6 and TRBJ2-1; 9 bases line up with TRBD2. Per the germline V gene, CDR1 is SGHDT and CDR2 is YYEEEE. J was trimmed by 5 bases and V by 4 bases; bases with no gene match: 7. The CDR3 length is 15 residues. The CDR3 DNA sequence: TGTGCCAGCAGCGTACGGACTAGCGATCACAATGAGCAGTTCTTC. Its protein product is CASSVRTSDHNEQFF.

This sequence joins TRBV7-9 and TRBJ2-7; either TRBD1 or TRBD2 may fit D (5 bases each). The CDR3 is made up of 15 amino acids. Germline assignment: CDR1 SEHNR and CDR2 FQNEAQ (reference sequence). Deletions cut 0 bases from V and 5 bases from J, with 14 bases between. CDR3 amino acids: CASSLAGPPFDEQYF. The CDR3 bases are TGTGCCAGCAGCTTAGCGGGACCGCCATTCGACGAGCAGTACTTC.